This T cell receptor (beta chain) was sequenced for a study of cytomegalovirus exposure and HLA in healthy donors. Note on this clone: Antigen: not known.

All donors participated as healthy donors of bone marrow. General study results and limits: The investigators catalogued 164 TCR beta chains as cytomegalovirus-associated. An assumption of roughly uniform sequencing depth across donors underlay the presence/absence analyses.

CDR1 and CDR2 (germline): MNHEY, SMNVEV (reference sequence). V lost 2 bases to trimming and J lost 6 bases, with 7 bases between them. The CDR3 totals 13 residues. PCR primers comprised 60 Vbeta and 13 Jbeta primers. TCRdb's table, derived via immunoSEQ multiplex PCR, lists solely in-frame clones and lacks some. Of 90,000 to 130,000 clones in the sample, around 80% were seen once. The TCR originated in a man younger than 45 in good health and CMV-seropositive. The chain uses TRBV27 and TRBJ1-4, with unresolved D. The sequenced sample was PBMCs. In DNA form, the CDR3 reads TGTGCCAGCAGTTTAAGACGGGATGAAAAACTGTTTTTT. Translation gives CASSLRRDEKLFF. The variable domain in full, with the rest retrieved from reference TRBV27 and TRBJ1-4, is EAQVTQNPRYLITVTGKKLTVTCSQNMNHEYMSWYRQDPGLGLRQIYYSMNVEVTDKGDVPEGYKVSRKEKRNFPLILESPSPNQTSLYFCASSLRRDEKLFFGSGTQLSVL.